This entry is about one T cell receptor (beta chain). The library attached unique molecular identifiers to individual cDNA molecules. In the authors' workflow: A typical sample had some 87,000 TCRs, with about 23,224 to 700,000 overall. MiXCR was run by TCRdb on the 5' RACE reads, yielding one entry per CDR3 protein. For this entry, the V and J calls and clone size follow TCRdb and not the study's own pipeline. The sample lists roughly 120,000 distinct CDR3 sequences, roughly 19% occurring once. These data come from a study of human T cells and chemical hapten exposure. Overall study: TCR yield per sample varied, mainly due to pooled library volumes.

Germline V gene lookup returns CDR1 SGHAT and CDR2 FQNNGV. J was trimmed by 15 bases and V by 1 base; bases with no gene match: 13. The CDR3 totals 16 residues. Before extraction, the whole blood was not fractionated, and total RNA was taken from it. V gene TRBV11-2 combines with J gene TRBJ2-1, with TRBD2 matching over 12 bases. This clonotype was obtained from a human donor in good health. CDR3: CASSLVGGLAGSDAFF. Written as DNA, the CDR3 is TGTGCCAGCAGCTTAGTGGGGGGACTAGCGGGCTCTGATGCGTTCTTC.